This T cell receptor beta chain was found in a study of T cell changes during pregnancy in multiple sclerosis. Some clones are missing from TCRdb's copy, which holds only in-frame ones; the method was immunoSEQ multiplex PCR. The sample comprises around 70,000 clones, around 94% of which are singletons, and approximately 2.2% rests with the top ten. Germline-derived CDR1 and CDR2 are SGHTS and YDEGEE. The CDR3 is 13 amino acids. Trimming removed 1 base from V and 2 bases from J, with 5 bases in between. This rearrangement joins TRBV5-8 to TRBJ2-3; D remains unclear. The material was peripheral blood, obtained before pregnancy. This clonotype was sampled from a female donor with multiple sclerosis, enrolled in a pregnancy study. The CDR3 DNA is TGTGCCAGCAGCTTGCAGTTCACAGATACGCAGTATTTT. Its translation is CASSLQFTDTQYF.